A selection of T cell receptor beta chains follows, all from one sample in a study of control samples from healthy donors and cancer patients. Here immunoSEQ multiplex PCR was the method, and the copy in TCRdb shows in-frame clones only, minus some. The profile shows approximately 98,000 clones, 82% of them singletons. Sample: blood. All receptors derive from a man aged 18 to 30 in good health. The CDR3 runs from the conserved cysteine through the conserved F or W. The order of the fields is D gene, CDR3 length, clone size, V gene, J gene, CDR3 protein, CDR3 DNA. The D gene is left open where the match is weak. A row's size may be missing; if present it is once, few, many or a size class.

>.|12|.|TRBV7-2|TRBJ1-2
CASSLLNYGYTF
TGTGCCAGCAGCTTACTAAACTATGGCTACACCTTC
>.|11|.|TRBV28|TRBJ2-1
CASSRLNEQFF
TGTGCCAGCAGTCGTCTCAATGAGCAGTTCTTC
>.|15|.|TRBV14|TRBJ2-6
CASSQEWDGANVLTF
TGTGCCAGCAGCCAAGAGTGGGATGGGGCCAACGTCCTGACTTTC
>.|14|.|TRBV12-5|TRBJ1-2
CASGLATSGYGYTF
TGTGCTAGTGGTTTGGCGACATCTGGCTATGGCTACACCTTC
>TRBD2|19|.|TRBV3-1/TRBV3-2|TRBJ2-5
CASSHTPTLAGGQKETQYF
TGTGCCAGCAGCCATACCCCCACATTAGCGGGGGGGCAGAAGGAGACCCAGTACTTC
>TRBD1|15|.|TRBV9|TRBJ2-7
CASSVDGTGGNEQYF
TGTGCCAGCAGCGTAGACGGGACAGGGGGTAACGAGCAGTACTTC
>.|17|medium-sized|TRBV25-1|TRBJ1-4
CASSEIRTSTTNEKLFF
TGTGCCAGCAGTGAAATCCGGACATCGACTACTAATGAAAAACTGTTTTTT
>.|13|.|TRBV5-1|TRBJ2-3
CASSVGQSDTQYF
TGCGCCAGCAGCGTTGGACAGTCAGATACGCAGTATTTT
>TRBD1|15|.|TRBV18|TRBJ2-3
CASSPDRGLTDTQYF
TGTGCCAGCTCACCGGACAGGGGGCTCACAGATACGCAGTATTTT
>.|13|.|TRBV12-3/TRBV12-4|TRBJ2-3
CASRSLSTDTQYF
TGTGCCAGCAGGTCATTAAGCACAGATACGCAGTATTTT
>TRBD1|14|.|TRBV11-2|TRBJ1-1
CASSPYTGAAGAFF
TGTGCCAGCAGCCCCTATACAGGGGCGGCCGGGGCTTTCTTT
>TRBD1|18|.|TRBV24-1|TRBJ1-5
CATSDHTGTGLGNQPQHF
TGTGCCACCAGTGACCATACCGGGACAGGGCTAGGCAATCAGCCCCAGCATTTT
>.|13|.|TRBV20-1|TRBJ1-5
CSANEVRGQPQHF
TGCAGTGCTAATGAAGTCCGGGGGCAGCCCCAGCATTTT
>.|13|.|TRBV7-2|TRBJ1-2
CASSLGWARGYTF
TGTGCCAGCAGCTTAGGGTGGGCTAGGGGCTACACCTTC
>.|13|.|TRBV6-5|TRBJ2-7
CASSYRDSYEQYF
TGTGCCAGCAGTTACAGAGATTCCTACGAGCAGTACTTC
>TRBD2|15|few|TRBV5-1|TRBJ2-2
CASSPRTSETGELFF
TGCGCCAGCAGCCCCCGGACTAGCGAGACCGGGGAGCTGTTTTTT
>TRBD1|15|.|TRBV5-4|TRBJ2-1
CASSPRDRVYNEQFF
TGTGCCAGCAGCCCCCGGGACAGGGTATACAATGAGCAGTTCTTC
>TRBD1|16|.|TRBV23-1|TRBJ1-2
CASSPSRTGQGLEGTF
TGCGCCAGCAGCCCATCAAGAACGGGACAGGGGCTGGAGGGTACCTTC
>TRBD1|17|.|TRBV24-1|TRBJ2-2
CATSDPTGTGHTGELFF
TGTGCCACCAGTGATCCAACCGGGACAGGGCACACCGGGGAGCTGTTTTTT
>.|13|.|TRBV6-5|TRBJ2-4
CASSSVAKNIQYF
TGTGCCAGCAGTTCAGTGGCCAAAAACATTCAGTACTTC